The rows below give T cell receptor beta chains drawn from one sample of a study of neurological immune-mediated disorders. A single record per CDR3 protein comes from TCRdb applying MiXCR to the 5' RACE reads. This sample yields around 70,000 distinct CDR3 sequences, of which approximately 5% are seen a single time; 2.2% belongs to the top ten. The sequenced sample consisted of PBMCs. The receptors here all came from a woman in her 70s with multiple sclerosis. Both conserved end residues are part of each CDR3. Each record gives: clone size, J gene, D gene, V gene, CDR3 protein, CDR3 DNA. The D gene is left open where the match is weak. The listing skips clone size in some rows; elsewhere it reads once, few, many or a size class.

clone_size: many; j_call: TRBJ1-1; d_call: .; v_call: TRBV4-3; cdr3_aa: CASSQDWGHTEAFF; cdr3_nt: TGCGCCAGCAGCCAAGATTGGGGGCACACTGAAGCTTTCTTT
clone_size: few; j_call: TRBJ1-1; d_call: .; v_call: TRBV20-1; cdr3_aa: CSAQRGAATNTEAFF; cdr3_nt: TGCAGTGCTCAGCGGGGGGCCGCTACGAACACTGAAGCTTTCTTT
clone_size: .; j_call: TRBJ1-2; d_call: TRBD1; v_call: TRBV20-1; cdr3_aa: CSAPGQLSGYTF; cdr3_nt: TGCAGTGCGCCGGGACAGCTGTCTGGCTACACCTTC
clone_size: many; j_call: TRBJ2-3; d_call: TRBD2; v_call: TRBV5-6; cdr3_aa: CASSPAGGADTQYF; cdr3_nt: TGTGCCAGCAGCCCAGCGGGAGGTGCAGATACGCAGTATTTT
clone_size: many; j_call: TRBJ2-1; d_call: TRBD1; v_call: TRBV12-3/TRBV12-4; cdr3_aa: CASSPNLARDRRFF; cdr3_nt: TGTGCCAGCAGTCCAAATTTGGCCCGGGACAGGCGGTTCTTC
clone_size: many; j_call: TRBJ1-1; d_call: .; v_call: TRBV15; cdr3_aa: CATSRSDPWGTEAFF; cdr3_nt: TGTGCCACCAGCAGATCGGACCCCTGGGGGACTGAAGCTTTCTTT
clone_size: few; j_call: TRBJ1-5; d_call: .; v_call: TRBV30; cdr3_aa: CAWSNRVNQPQHF; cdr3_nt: TGTGCCTGGAGTAACAGGGTCAATCAGCCCCAGCATTTT
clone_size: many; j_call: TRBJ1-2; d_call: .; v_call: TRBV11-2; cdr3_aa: CASSLRGARYGYTF; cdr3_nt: TGTGCCAGCAGCTTACGGGGGGCTAGGTATGGCTACACCTTC
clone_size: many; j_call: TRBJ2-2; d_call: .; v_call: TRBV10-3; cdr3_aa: CAIRDASNTGELFF; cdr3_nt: TGTGCCATCAGGGATGCTAGCAACACCGGGGAGCTGTTTTTT
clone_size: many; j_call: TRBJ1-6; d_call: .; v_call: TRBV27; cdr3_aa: CASSLLVIGGSPLHF; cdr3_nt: TGTGCCAGCAGTTTATTGGTCATAGGGGGTTCACCCCTCCACTTT
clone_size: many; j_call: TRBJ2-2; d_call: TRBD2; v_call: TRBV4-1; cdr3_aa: CASSSYPTAGDTGELFF; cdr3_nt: TGCGCCAGCAGCTCCTACCCCACGGCGGGGGACACCGGGGAGCTGTTTTTT
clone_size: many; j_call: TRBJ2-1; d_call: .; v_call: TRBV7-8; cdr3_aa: CASSTRSRSGHNEQFF; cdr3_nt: TGTGCCAGCAGCACGCGTTCGAGGTCGGGGCACAATGAGCAGTTCTTC
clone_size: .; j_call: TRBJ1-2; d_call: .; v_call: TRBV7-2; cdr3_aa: CASRRPTGAYGYTF; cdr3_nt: TGTGCCAGCAGGAGGCCCACGGGGGCCTATGGCTACACCTTC
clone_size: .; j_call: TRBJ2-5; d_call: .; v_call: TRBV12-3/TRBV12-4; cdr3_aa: CASRQTGTPQETQYF; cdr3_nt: TGTGCCAGCAGGCAAACCGGGACGCCTCAAGAGACCCAGTACTTC
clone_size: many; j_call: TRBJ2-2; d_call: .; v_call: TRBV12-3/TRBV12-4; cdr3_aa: CASSLYPETGELFF; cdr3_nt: TGTGCCAGCAGTTTATACCCGGAAACCGGGGAGCTGTTTTTT
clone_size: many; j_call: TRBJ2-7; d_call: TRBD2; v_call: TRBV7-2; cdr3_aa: CASNILAGLYEQYF; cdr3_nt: TGTGCCAGCAACATTCTAGCGGGACTCTACGAGCAGTACTTC
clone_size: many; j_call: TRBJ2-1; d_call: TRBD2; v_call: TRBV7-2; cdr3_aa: CASSLMRTSGTNEQFF; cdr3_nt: TGTGCCAGCAGCTTAATGCGGACTAGCGGGACCAATGAGCAGTTCTTC
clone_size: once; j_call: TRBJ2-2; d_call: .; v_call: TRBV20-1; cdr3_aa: CSAPLMTRTGELFF; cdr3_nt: TGCAGTGCTCCCCTTATGACACGCACCGGGGAGCTGTTTTTT
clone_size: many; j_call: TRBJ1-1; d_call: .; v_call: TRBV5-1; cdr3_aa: CASRKNTEAFF; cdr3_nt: TGCGCCAGCAGAAAAAACACTGAAGCTTTCTTT
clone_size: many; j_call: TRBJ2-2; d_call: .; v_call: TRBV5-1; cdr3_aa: CASRLLRETGELFF; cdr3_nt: TGCGCCAGCAGGCTCCTCCGGGAGACCGGGGAGCTGTTTTTT
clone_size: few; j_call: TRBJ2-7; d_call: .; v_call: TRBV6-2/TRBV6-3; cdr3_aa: CASTKGGEQYF; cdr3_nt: TGTGCCAGCACCAAGGGCGGAGAGCAGTACTTC
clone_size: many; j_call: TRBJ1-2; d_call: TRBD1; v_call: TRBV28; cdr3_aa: CASSPPSPGGGGYTF; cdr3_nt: TGTGCCAGCAGTCCTCCATCCCCAGGGGGCGGTGGCTACACCTTC
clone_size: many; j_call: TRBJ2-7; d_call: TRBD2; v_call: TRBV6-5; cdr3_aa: CASSYTGLARFYEQYF; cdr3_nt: TGTGCCAGCAGTTACACGGGACTAGCCAGGTTCTACGAGCAGTACTTC
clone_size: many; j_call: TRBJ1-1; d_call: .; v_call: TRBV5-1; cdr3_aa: CASSLWDLNTEAFF; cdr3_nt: TGCGCCAGCAGCTTGTGGGACCTGAACACTGAAGCTTTCTTT
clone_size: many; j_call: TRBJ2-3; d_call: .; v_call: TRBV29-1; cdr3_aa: CSVEVLALFPFGTQYF; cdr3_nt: TGCAGCGTTGAAGTTCTGGCCCTATTCCCTTTTGGTACGCAGTATTTT
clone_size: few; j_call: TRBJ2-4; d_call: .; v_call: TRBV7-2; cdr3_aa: CASSRKPGGENIQYF; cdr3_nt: TGTGCCAGCAGCCGAAAACCAGGGGGGGAAAACATTCAGTACTTC
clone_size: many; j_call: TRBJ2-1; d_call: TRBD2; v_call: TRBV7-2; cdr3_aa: CASRTSGTADEQFF; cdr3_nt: TGTGCCAGCAGAACAAGCGGGACTGCCGATGAGCAGTTCTTC
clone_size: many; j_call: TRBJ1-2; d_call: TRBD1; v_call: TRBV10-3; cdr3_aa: CAISEGTGPGYGYTF; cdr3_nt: TGTGCCATCAGTGAGGGGACAGGGCCTGGGTATGGCTACACCTTC
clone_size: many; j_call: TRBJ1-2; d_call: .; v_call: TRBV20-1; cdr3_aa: CSARDYEARGANYGYTF; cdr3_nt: TGCAGTGCTAGAGATTATGAGGCGCGCGGGGCTAACTATGGCTACACCTTC
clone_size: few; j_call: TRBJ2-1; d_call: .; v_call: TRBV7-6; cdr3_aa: CASSLANIRSSYNEQFF; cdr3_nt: TGTGCCAGCAGCTTAGCGAATATCAGGAGCTCCTACAATGAGCAGTTCTTC
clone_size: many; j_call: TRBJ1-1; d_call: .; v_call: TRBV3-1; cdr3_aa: CASSHRGGTEAFF; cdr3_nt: TGTGCCAGCAGCCACAGGGGCGGCACTGAAGCTTTCTTT
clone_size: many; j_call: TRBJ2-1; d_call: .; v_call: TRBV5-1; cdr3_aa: CASSLEGELGPSYNEQFF; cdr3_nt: TGCGCCAGCAGCTTGGAGGGGGAGTTAGGGCCCTCCTACAATGAGCAGTTCTTC
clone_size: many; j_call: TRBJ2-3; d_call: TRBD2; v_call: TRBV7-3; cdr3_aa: CASSTTGTTLGDTQYF; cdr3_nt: TGTGCCAGCAGCACCACCGGGACTACCCTAGGAGATACGCAGTATTTT
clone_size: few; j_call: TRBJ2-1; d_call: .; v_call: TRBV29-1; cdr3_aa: CSVVPFNEQFF; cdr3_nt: TGCAGCGTAGTCCCTTTCAATGAGCAGTTCTTC
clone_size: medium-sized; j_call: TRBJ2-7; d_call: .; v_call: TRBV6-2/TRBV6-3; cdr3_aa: CASSYRDGPYEQYF; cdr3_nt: TGTGCCAGCAGTTACAGGGACGGTCCCTACGAGCAGTACTTC
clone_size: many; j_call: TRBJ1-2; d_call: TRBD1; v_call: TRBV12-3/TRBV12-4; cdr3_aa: CASSSRDRAYGYTF; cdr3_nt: TGTGCCAGCAGTTCCCGGGACAGGGCCTATGGCTACACCTTC
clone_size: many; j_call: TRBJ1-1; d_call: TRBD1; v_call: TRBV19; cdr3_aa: CASSILRTGVTEAFF; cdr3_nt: TGTGCCAGTAGTATCCTCAGGACAGGGGTCACTGAAGCTTTCTTT
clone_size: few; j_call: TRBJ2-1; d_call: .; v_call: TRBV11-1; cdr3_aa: CASRDLAGNNEQFF; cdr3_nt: TGTGCCAGCAGGGACCTGGCAGGGAACAATGAGCAGTTCTTC
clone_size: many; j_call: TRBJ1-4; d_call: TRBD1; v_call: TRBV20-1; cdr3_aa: CSASAGTGPGKLFF; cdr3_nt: TGCAGTGCTAGCGCCGGGACAGGGCCAGGAAAACTGTTTTTT
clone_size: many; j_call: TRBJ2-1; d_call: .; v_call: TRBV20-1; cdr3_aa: CSANPGLGYNEQFF; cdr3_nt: TGCAGTGCTAACCCGGGACTGGGATACAATGAGCAGTTCTTC
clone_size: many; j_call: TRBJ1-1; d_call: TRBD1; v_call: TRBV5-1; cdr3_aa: CASSLWGQGNTEAFF; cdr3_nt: TGCGCCAGCAGCTTGTGGGGACAGGGGAACACTGAAGCTTTCTTT